Each of the 10 T cell receptor beta chains below was sequenced from the same sample in a study of cytomegalovirus exposure and HLA in healthy donors. PCR amplification relied on 60 Vbeta primers (plus 13 Jbeta primers). TCRdb's copy holds only in-frame clones and misses some; the assay was immunoSEQ multiplex PCR. The sample carries under 150,000 clones, about 69% recorded once. Sequenced input: PBMCs. The receptors shown here come from a man younger than 45 in good health and CMV-seronegative.

The chain has TRBV11-2 and TRBJ2-7; a possible D gene is TRBD1 (5 bases). Trimming took off 3 bases at V and 4 bases at J, with 7 bases between the two ends. CDR1 is SGHAT, CDR2 FQNNGV, per germline. The CDR3 consists of 12 residues. This chain's CDR3 is CASSFQGYEQYF. CDR3 DNA sequence: TGTGCCAGCAGCTTCCAGGGTTACGAGCAGTACTTC. The variable domain in full, completed from reference TRBV11-2 and TRBJ2-7, reads EAGVAQSPRYKIIEKRQSVAFWCNPISGHATLYWYQQILGQGPKLLIQFQNNGVVDDSQLPKDRFSAERLKGVDSTLKIQPAKLEDSAVYLCASSFQGYEQYFGPGTRLTVT.

This sequence joins TRBV4-3 and TRBJ2-7; D perhaps matches TRBD1 (5 bases). The CDR3 has 14 amino acids. The ends were cut back, 1 base at V and 6 bases at J, with 13 bases in the middle. Germline lookup yields CDR1 LGHNA and CDR2 YSLEER. The CDR3 region has the DNA TGCGCCAGCAGCCAAGGGGGCAGCCGCAGCGAGCAGTACTTC. Encoded protein: CASSQGGSRSEQYF.

The V gene is TRBV29-1, the J gene TRBJ2-1, with 12 bases fitting TRBD2. Germline assignment: CDR1 SQVTM and CDR2 ANQGSEA. The CDR3 contains 13 residues. V trimming: 4 bases; J trimming: 7 bases; junction bases outside the gene matches: 2. The CDR3 region has the DNA TGCAGCGTTGGGACTAGCGGGACGAATGAGCAGTTCTTC. It specifies CSVGTSGTNEQFF.

This clone was found a few times. Other nucleotide sequences in the sample specify the same CDR3. As DNA, the CDR3 is TGTGCCAGCAGTTTAACAGGGAACACTGAAGCTTTCTTT. Translating gives CASSLTGNTEAFF. This chain joins TRBV27 and TRBJ1-1; D is perhaps TRBD1 (5 bases). The CDR3 runs 13 residues. Germline V gene lookup returns CDR1 MNHEY and CDR2 SMNVEV (reference sequence). Trimming removed 2 bases at V and 1 base at J, with 5 bases between.

The V call is TRBV28, the J call TRBJ2-3; 8 nucleotides line up with TRBD2. The V and J ends lost 4 bases and 0 bases, in that order; junction bases with no gene match: 6. The CDR3 covers 16 residues. Germline V lookup: CDR1 MDHEN, CDR2 SYDVKM. The CDR3 DNA is TGTGCCAGCAGTTCCCCGGGGGGGGTTAGCACAGATACGCAGTATTTT. Translating gives CASSSPGGVSTDTQYF.

This clone was counted only a few times. The chain employs TRBV7-2 and TRBJ2-2; 7 bases align to TRBD1. The CDR3 is 14 amino acids. Losses at the gene ends were 3 bases for V and 6 bases for J; bases not matched to a gene: 4. Germline V gene lookup returns CDR1 SGHTA and CDR2 FQGNSA. CDR3 region: CASSFDRVAGELFF. Written as DNA, the CDR3 is TGTGCCAGCAGCTTCGACAGGGTCGCCGGGGAGCTGTTTTTT.

The V and J genes are TRBV6-5 and TRBJ2-5; TRBD2 agrees at 11 bases. Germline V CDR1 and CDR2: MNHEY, SVGAGI. The CDR3 covers 16 residues. Trimming took 2 bases from V and 5 from J; bases not matched to a gene: 7. CDR3 amino acids: CASSYAGLAGGETQYF. For the CDR3, the DNA is TGTGCCAGCAGTTACGCTGGACTAGCGGGTGGTGAGACCCAGTACTTC.

The V gene is TRBV2, the J gene TRBJ2-6; 10 nucleotides agree with TRBD1. The length of the CDR3 is 19 residues. With 6 bases clipped from V and 3 bases from J, the junction kept 14 bases outside the gene matches. Germline V gene lookup returns CDR1 SNHLY and CDR2 FYNNEI. The CDR3 reads CASSPRGGTGVGGANVLTF. CDR3 nucleotide sequence: TGTGCCAGCAGCCCCCGGGGGGGGACAGGGGTCGGTGGGGCCAACGTCCTGACTTTC. Using reference TRBV2 and TRBJ2-6 for the parts outside the CDR3, the full variable domain is EPEVTQTPSHQVTQMGQEVILRCVPISNHLYFYWYRQILGQKVEFLVSFYNNEISEKSEIFDDQFSVERPDGSNFTLKIRSTKLEDSAMYFCASSPRGGTGVGGANVLTFGAGSRLTVL.

This clone turned up a few times. The rearrangement links TRBV28 to TRBJ1-1; D is unresolved. Looked up from germline, CDR1 is MDHEN and CDR2 is SYDVKM. CDR3 length: 13 amino acids. V lost 3 bases and J lost 7, with 12 bases in between. CDR3 bases: TGTGCCAGCAGTTTGAGCCAGGTGGGTGAAGCTTTCTTT. It specifies CASSLSQVGEAFF. Full variable domain (missing parts from reference TRBV28 and TRBJ1-1): DVKVTQSSRYLVKRTGEKVFLECVQDMDHENMFWYRQDPGLGLRLIYFSYDVKMKEKGDIPEGYSVSREKKERFSLILESASTNQTSMYLCASSLSQVGEAFFGQGTRLTVV.

This chain joins TRBV4-3 and TRBJ1-2, with 7 bases identical to TRBD1. V lost 4 bases and J lost 6; bases outside the gene matches: 8. The CDR3 loop spans 14 amino acids. CDR1 and CDR2 (germline): LGHNA, YSLEER. The CDR3 here is CASSPRGLGNGYTF. For the CDR3, the DNA is TGCGCCAGCAGCCCAAGGGGGCTTGGAAATGGCTACACCTTC.